These T cell receptor beta chains were read from a single sample in a study of cytomegalovirus exposure and HLA in healthy donors. TCRdb's copy holds only in-frame clones and misses some; the assay was immunoSEQ multiplex PCR. The table has roughly 150,000 clones, about 75% seen once. Sequenced: PBMCs. These receptors were obtained from a male donor in good health and CMV-seronegative. The CDR3 runs from the conserved cysteine through the conserved F or W. Fields, in order: clone size, V gene, J gene, D gene, CDR3 protein, CDR3 DNA. D genes are given only for firm matches. Size is omitted from some rows. Given values are once, few, many or a class for expanded clones.

.,TRBV29-1,TRBJ1-2,TRBD1,CSVRQGYYGYTF,TGCAGCGTTAGACAGGGTTACTATGGCTACACCTTC
.,TRBV30,TRBJ2-7,.,CAWTSDTYEQYF,TGTGCCTGGACCTCGGACACCTACGAGCAGTACTTC
.,TRBV11-2,TRBJ2-1,.,CASSPATGAYNEQFF,TGTGCCAGCAGCCCGGCAACAGGCGCCTACAATGAGCAGTTCTTC
.,TRBV7-3,TRBJ2-1,.,CASSLDGGMGEQFF,TGTGCCAGCAGCTTAGACGGCGGGATGGGTGAGCAGTTCTTC
.,TRBV7-9,TRBJ2-3,.,CASSSEADTQYF,TGTGCCAGCAGCTCCGAAGCGGATACGCAGTATTTT
.,TRBV9,TRBJ1-1,TRBD1,CASSVSGGNTEAFF,TGTGCCAGCAGCGTTTCAGGGGGGAACACTGAAGCTTTCTTT
.,TRBV5-1,TRBJ2-2,.,CASNRDAAGELFF,TGCGCCAGTAACAGGGACGCGGCCGGGGAGCTGTTTTTT
few,TRBV18,TRBJ2-7,TRBD1,CASSPSLPKSGTGLYEQYF,TGTGCCAGCTCACCCTCTCTCCCGAAGTCCGGGACAGGGTTATACGAGCAGTACTTC
few,TRBV15,TRBJ2-3,TRBD1,CATSARTGGADTQYF,TGTGCCACCAGCGCTCGGACAGGGGGTGCAGATACGCAGTATTTT
.,TRBV19,TRBJ2-1,.,CASSILGGPSNNEQFF,TGTGCCAGTAGTATTTTGGGGGGGCCAAGTAACAATGAGCAGTTCTTC
.,TRBV5-1,TRBJ1-2,TRBD1,CASSLGVTGEGYTF,TGCGCCAGCAGCTTGGGGGTGACAGGGGAAGGCTACACCTTC
.,TRBV27,TRBJ2-7,TRBD1,CASTFGTGGTYEQYF,TGTGCCAGCACCTTTGGGACAGGGGGTACCTACGAGCAGTACTTC
.,TRBV21-1,TRBJ1-2,.,CASSKPVGGYTF,TGTGCCAGCAGCAAACCCGTCGGTGGCTACACCTTC
.,TRBV4-1,TRBJ1-5,.,CASSLRQSGNQPQHF,TGCGCCAGCAGCCTCCGACAGTCCGGCAATCAGCCCCAGCATTTT
.,TRBV9,TRBJ2-1,TRBD2,CASSVTSGIIEQFF,TGTGCCAGCAGCGTGACTAGCGGGATTATCGAGCAGTTCTTC
.,TRBV5-1,TRBJ2-2,TRBD2,CASSQDSGGARTGELFF,TGCGCCAGCAGCCAGGACAGCGGGGGGGCCCGAACCGGGGAGCTGTTTTTT
.,TRBV18,TRBJ2-5,.,CASRQETQYF,TGTGCCAGCCGCCAAGAGACCCAGTACTTC
.,TRBV6-6,TRBJ2-3,TRBD2,CASSLTSGGGSDAQYF,TGTGCCAGCAGTCTTACTAGCGGGGGGGGGTCAGATGCGCAGTATTTT
.,TRBV6-1,TRBJ2-5,TRBD2,CASSLAGGHETQYF,TGTGCCAGCTCGCTAGCGGGGGGGCACGAGACCCAGTACTTC
once,TRBV6-1,TRBJ1-2,.,CASSEGRRHGYTF,TGTGCCAGCAGTGAAGGTAGGAGGCATGGCTACACCTTC
.,TRBV5-1,TRBJ2-2,TRBD2,CASSVSGINTGELFF,TGCGCCAGCAGCGTTAGCGGGATAAACACCGGGGAGCTGTTTTTT
few,TRBV7-9,TRBJ2-3,TRBD2,CASSGAGVGTDTQYF,TGTGCCAGCAGCGGGGCGGGAGTCGGCACAGATACGCAGTATTTT
.,TRBV18,TRBJ1-6,.,CASSPTAGSYNSPLHF,TGTGCCAGCTCACCCACAGCGGGCTCCTATAATTCACCCCTCCACTTT
.,TRBV19,TRBJ1-1,.,CASSPWTSNTEAFF,TGTGCCAGTTCTCCTTGGACATCGAACACTGAAGCTTTCTTT